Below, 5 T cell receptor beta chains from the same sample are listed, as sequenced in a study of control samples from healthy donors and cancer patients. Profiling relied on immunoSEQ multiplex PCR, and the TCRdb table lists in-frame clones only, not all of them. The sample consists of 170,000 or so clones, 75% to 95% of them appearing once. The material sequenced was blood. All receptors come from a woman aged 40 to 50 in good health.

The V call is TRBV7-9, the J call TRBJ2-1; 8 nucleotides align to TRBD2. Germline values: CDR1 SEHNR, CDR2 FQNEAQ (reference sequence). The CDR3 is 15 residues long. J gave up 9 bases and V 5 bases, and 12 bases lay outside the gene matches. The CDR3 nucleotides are TGTGCCAGCAGCCCCCGGGGTAGCGGGGCCGGTGAGCAGTTCTTC. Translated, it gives CASSPRGSGAGEQFF.

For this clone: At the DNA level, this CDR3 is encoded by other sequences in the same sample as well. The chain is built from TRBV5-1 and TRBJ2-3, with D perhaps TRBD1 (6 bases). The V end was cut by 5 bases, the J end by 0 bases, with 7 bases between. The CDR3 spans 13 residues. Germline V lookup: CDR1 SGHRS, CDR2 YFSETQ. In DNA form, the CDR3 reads TGCGCCAGCAGGACAGGTAGCACAGATACGCAGTATTTT. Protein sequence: CASRTGSTDTQYF.

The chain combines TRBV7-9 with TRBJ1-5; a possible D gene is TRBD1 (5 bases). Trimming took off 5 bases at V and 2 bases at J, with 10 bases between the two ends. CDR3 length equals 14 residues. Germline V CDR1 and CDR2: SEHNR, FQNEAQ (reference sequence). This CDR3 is CASSPMGGNQPQHF. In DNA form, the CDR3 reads TGTGCCAGCAGCCCAATGGGGGGCAATCAGCCCCAGCATTTT.

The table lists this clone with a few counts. DNA of the CDR3: TGTGCCAGCAGCTCCCCCGGGGGCTCCTACGAGCAGTACTTC. It is translated as CASSSPGGSYEQYF. The chain combines TRBV11-2 with TRBJ2-7; D might be TRBD2 (6 bases). Germline V CDR1 and CDR2: SGHAT, FQNNGV. V lost 4 bases and J 0 bases, leaving 10 bases between the germline ends. The CDR3 is made up of 14 amino acids.

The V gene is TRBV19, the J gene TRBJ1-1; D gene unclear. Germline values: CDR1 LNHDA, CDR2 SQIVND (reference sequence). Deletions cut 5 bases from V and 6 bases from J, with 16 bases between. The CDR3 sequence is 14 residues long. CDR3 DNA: TGTGCCAGTAGTCTTAAGGTCGGCTCGCCTGAAGCTTTCTTT. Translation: CASSLKVGSPEAFF.